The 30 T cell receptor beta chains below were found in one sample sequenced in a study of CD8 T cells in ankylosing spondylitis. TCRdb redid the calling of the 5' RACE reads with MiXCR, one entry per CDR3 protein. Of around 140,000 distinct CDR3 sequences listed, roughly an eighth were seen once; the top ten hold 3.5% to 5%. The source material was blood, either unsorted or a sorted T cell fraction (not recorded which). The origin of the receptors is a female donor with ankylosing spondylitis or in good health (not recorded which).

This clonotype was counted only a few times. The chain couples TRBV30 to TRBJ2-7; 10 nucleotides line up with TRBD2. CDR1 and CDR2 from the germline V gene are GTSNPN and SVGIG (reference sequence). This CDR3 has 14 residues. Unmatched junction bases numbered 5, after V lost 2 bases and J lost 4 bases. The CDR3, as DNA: TGTGCCTGGAGTCGGTCTAGCGGGAGTTACGAGCAGTACTTC. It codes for CAWSRSSGSYEQYF.

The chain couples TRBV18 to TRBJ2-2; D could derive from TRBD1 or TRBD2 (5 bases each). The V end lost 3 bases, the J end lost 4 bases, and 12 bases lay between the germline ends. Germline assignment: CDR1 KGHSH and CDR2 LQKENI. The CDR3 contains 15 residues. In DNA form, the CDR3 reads TGTGCCAGCTCACCTCCGGGACGCCCCACCGGGGAGCTGTTTTTT. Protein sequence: CASSPPGRPTGELFF.

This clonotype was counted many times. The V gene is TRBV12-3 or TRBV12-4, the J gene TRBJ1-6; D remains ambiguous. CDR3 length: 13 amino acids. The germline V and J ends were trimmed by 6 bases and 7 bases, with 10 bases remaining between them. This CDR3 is CASRIGRNSPLHF. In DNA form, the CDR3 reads TGTGCCAGCAGAATCGGACGGAATTCACCCCTCCACTTT.

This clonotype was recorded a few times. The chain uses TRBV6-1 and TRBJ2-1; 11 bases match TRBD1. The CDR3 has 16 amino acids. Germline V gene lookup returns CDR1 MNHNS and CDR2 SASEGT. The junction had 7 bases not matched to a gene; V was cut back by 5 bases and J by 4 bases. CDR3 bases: TGTGCCAGCAGTCCCGGGACAGGGGGTCGGTACAATGAGCAGTTCTTC. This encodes CASSPGTGGRYNEQFF.

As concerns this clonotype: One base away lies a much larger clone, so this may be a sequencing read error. The CDR3 region is CARSQGRVAGIAKNIQYF. CDR3 bases: TGCGCCCGCAGCCAAGGGAGAGTGGCGGGAATAGCCAAAAACATTCAGTACTTC. The chain has TRBV4-1 and TRBJ2-4; TRBD2 might be the D (6 bases). The length of the CDR3 is 18 residues. CDR1 and CDR2 from the germline V gene are MGHRA and YSYEKL.

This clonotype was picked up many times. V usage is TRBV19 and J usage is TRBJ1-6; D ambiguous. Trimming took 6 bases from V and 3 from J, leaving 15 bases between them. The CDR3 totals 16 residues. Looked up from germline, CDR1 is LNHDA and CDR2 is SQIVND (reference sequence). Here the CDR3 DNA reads TGTGCCAGTAGGGAAAGGACGTCTCGCTATAATTCACCCCTCCACTTT. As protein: CASRERTSRYNSPLHF.

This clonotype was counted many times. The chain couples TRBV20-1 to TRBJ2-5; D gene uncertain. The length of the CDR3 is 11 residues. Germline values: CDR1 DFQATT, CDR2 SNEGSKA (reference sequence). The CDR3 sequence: CGAIDEETQYF. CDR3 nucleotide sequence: TGCGGAGCTATTGACGAAGAGACCCAGTACTTC.

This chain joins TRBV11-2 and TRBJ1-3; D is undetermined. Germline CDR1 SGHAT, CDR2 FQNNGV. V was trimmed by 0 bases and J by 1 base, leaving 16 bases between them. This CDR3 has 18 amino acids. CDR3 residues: CASSLDLVPALSGNTIYF. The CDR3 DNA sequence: TGTGCCAGCAGCTTAGATCTCGTCCCTGCGTTATCTGGAAACACCATATATTTT.

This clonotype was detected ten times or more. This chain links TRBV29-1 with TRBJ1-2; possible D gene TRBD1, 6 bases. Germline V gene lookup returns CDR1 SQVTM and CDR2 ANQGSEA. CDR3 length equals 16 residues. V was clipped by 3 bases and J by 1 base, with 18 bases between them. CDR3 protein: CSVDRTVQSLNYGYTF. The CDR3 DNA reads TGCAGCGTTGATCGGACAGTCCAGTCTCTTAACTATGGCTACACCTTC.

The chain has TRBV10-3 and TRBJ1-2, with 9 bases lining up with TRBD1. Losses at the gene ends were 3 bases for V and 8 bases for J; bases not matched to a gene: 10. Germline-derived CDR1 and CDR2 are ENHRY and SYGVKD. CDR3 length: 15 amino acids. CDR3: CAISDPPGQGWGYTF. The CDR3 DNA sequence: TGTGCCATCAGTGATCCCCCGGGACAGGGTTGGGGCTACACCTTC.

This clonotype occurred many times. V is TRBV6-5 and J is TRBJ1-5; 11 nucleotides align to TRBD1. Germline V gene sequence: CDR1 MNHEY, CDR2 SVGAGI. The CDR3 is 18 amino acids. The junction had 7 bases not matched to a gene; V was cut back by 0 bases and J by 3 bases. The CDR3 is CASSYSAPGQGANQPQHF. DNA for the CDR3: TGTGCCAGCAGTTACTCGGCGCCAGGACAGGGGGCCAATCAGCCCCAGCATTTT.

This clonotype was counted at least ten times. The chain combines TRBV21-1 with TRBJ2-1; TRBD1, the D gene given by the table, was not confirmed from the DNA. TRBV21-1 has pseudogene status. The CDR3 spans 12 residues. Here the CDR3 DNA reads TGTGCCAGCAGCAAAGGGGACAGAGACTCGTTCTTC. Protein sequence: CASSKGDRDSFF.

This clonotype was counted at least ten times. CDR3 loop: CASSFGQGGLSGELFF. CDR3 bases: TGTGCCAGCAGTTTCGGACAGGGCGGTTTGTCCGGGGAGCTGTTTTTT. The chain uses TRBV28 and TRBJ2-2; 8 bases fit TRBD1. Germline V gene data show CDR1 as MDHEN and CDR2 as SYDVKM. The J segment lost 6 bases and the V segment lost 3 bases, leaving 9 bases of the junction unmatched. The CDR3 length is 16 residues.

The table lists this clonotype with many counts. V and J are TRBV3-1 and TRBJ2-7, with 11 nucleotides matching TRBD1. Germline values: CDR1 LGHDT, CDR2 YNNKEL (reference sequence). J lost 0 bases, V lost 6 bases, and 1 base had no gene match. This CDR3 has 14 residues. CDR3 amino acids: CASRGTGGSYEQYF. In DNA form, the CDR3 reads TGTGCCAGCAGGGGGACAGGGGGCTCCTACGAGCAGTACTTC.

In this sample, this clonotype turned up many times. The CDR3 region is CASSTYNEQFF. CDR3 bases: TGTGCCAGCAGCACCTACAATGAGCAGTTCTTC. The chain is built from TRBV7-2 and TRBJ2-1; no definite D call. V was clipped by 5 bases and J by 2 bases, with 1 base between them. Germline lookup yields CDR1 SGHTA and CDR2 FQGNSA. This CDR3 is 11 amino acids long. The variable domain in full, with the rest retrieved from reference TRBV7-2 and TRBJ2-1, is GAGVSQSPSNKVTEKGKDVELRCDPISGHTALYWYRQSLGQGLEFLIYFQGNSAPDKSGLPSDRFSAERTGGSVSTLTIQRTQQEDSAVYLCASSTYNEQFFGPGTRLTVL.

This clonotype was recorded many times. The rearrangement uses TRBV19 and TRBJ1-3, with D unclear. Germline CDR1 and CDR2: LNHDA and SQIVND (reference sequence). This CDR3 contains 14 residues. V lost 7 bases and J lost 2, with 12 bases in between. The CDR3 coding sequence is TGTGCCAGTACTCCACCTAAAACTGGAAACACCATATATTTT. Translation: CASTPPKTGNTIYF.

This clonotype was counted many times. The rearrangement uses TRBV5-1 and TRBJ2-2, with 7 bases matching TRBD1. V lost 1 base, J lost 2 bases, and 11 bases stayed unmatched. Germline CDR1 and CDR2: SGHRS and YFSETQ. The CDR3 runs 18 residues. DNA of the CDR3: TGCGCCAGCAGCTTGATACCAGGGGGTCAAGTCAACACCGGGGAGCTGTTTTTT. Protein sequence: CASSLIPGGQVNTGELFF.

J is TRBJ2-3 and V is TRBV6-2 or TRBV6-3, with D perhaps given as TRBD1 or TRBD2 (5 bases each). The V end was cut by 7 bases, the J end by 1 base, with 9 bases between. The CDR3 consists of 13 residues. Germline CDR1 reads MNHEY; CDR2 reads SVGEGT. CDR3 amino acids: CASKGTRTDTQYF. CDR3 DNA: TGTGCCAGCAAGGGGACCCGCACAGATACGCAGTATTTT.

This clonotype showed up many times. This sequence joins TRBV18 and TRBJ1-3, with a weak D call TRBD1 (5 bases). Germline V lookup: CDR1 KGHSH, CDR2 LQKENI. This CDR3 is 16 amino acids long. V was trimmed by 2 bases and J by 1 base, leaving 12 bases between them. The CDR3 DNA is TGTGCCAGCTCACCAAGGACACTTCAATCTGGAAACACCATATATTTT. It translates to CASSPRTLQSGNTIYF. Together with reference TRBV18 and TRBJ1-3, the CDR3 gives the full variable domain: NAGVMQNPRHLVRRRGQEARLRCSPMKGHSHVYWYRQLPEEGLKFMVYLQKENIIDESGMPKERFSAEFPKEGPSILRIQQVVRGDSAAYFCASSPRTLQSGNTIYFGEGSWLTVV.

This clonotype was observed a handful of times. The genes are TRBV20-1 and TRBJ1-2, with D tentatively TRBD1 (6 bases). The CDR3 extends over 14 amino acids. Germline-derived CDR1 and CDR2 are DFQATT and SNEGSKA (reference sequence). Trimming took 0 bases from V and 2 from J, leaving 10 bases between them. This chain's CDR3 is CSAREDSLNYGYTF. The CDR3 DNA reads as TGCAGTGCTAGAGAGGACAGTCTCAACTATGGCTACACCTTC.

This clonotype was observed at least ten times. CDR3 in amino acids: CASSYSNRGGDEQFF. The CDR3, as DNA: TGTGCCAGCAGTTACTCGAATAGGGGGGGGGATGAGCAGTTCTTC. V is TRBV6-5 and J is TRBJ2-1; D possibly corresponds to TRBD2 (7 bases). Trimming shortened V by 0 bases and J by 8 bases, and 14 bases separated the two germline ends. CDR3 length: 15 residues. The V gene's germline CDR1 is MNHEY and CDR2 SVGAGI.

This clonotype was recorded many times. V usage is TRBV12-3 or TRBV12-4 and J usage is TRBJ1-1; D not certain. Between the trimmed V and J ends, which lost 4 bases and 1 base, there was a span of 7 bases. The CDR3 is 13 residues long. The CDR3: CASSSPPNTEAFF. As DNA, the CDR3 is TGTGCCAGCAGTTCCCCCCCGAACACTGAAGCTTTCTTT.

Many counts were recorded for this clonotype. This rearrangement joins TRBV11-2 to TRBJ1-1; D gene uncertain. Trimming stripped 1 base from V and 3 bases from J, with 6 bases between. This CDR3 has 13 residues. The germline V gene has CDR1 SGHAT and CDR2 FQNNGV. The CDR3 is CASSLGLYTEAFF. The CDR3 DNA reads TGTGCCAGCAGCTTAGGATTATACACTGAAGCTTTCTTT.

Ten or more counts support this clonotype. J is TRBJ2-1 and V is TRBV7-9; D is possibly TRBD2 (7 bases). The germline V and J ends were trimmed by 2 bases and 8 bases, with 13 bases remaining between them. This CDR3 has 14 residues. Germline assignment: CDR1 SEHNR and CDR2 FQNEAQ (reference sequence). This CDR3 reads CASSLSGGRDEQFF. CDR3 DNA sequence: TGTGCCAGCAGCTTATCCGGGGGGCGGGATGAGCAGTTCTTC.

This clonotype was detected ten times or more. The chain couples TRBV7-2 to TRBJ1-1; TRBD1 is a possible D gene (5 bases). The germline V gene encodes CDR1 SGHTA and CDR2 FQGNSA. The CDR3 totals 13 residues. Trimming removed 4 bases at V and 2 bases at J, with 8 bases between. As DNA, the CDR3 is TGTGCCAGCAGCTCAGGACACAACACTGAAGCTTTCTTT. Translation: CASSSGHNTEAFF.

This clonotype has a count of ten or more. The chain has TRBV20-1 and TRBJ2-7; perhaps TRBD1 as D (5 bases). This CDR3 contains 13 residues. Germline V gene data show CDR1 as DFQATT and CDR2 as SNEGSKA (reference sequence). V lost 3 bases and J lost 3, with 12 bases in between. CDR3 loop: CSARELDSYEQYF. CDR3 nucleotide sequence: TGCAGTGCTAGGGAACTTGACAGCTACGAGCAGTACTTC.

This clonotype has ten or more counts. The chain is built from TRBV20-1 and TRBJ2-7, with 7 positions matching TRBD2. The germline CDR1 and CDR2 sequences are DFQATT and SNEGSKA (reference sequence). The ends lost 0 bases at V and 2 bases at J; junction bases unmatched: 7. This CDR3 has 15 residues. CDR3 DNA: TGCAGTGCTAGAGATCGGAGCGGGGCTGCCTACGAGCAGTACTTC. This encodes CSARDRSGAAYEQYF.

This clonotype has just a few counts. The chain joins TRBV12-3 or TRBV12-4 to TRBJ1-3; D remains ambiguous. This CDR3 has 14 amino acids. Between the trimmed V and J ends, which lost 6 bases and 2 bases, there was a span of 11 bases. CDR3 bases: TGTGCCAGCAGCCTGATGGGTCCTGGAAACACCATATATTTT. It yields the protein CASSLMGPGNTIYF.

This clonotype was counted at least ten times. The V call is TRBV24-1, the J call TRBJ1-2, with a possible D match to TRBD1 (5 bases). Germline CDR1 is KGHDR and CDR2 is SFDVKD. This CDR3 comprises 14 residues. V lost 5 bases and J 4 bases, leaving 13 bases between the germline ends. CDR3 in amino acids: CATSGGDSFYGYTF. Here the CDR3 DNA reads TGTGCCACCAGTGGTGGAGACAGTTTCTATGGCTACACCTTC.

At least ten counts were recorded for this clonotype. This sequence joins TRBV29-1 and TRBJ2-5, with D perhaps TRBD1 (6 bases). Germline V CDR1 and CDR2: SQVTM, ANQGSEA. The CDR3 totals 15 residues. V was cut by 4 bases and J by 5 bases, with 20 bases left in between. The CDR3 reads CSVVPEQGWGETQYF. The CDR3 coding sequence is TGCAGCGTTGTACCAGAACAGGGTTGGGGGGAGACCCAGTACTTC.